One sample yielded the 11 T cell receptor beta chains listed below, sequenced in a study of CD8 T cells in Susac syndrome. Reverse transcription of about 0.5 to 1 ug RNA was carried out with random hexamers. TCRdb reanalysed the immunoSEQ multiplex PCR reads using MiXCR and keeps one entry per CDR3 protein. Altogether 100,000 to 150,000 distinct CDR3 sequences are present, around 85% being singletons, with the ten largest covering around 0.49%. The sample comprised CD8+ T cells from PBMCs. Receptors originate from a human donor with multiple sclerosis.

J is TRBJ2-3 and V is TRBV27; a weak D match, TRBD2 (6 bases). Germline V gene lookup returns CDR1 MNHEY and CDR2 SMNVEV (reference sequence). Trimming cost V 7 bases and J 1 base, with 12 bases left between them. The CDR3 is 14 residues long. The CDR3 region has the DNA TGTGCCAGCACGGGACTCCCTCGCACAGATACGCAGTATTTT. It is translated as CASTGLPRTDTQYF.

The chain is built from TRBV7-9 and TRBJ1-5; 7 bases match TRBD1. Germline CDR1 SEHNR, CDR2 FQNEAQ (reference sequence). V shed 5 bases and J 4 bases; nucleotides not matched to a gene: 2. This CDR3 is built from 13 residues. The CDR3 DNA reads TGTGCCAGCAGCGTGACAGGGAATCAGCCCCAGCATTTT. This encodes CASSVTGNQPQHF.

The rearrangement links TRBV7-9 to TRBJ1-5; TRBD1 agrees at 7 bases. Germline assignment: CDR1 SEHNR and CDR2 FQNEAQ (reference sequence). This CDR3 contains 15 residues. With 5 bases clipped from V and 4 bases from J, the junction kept 8 bases outside the gene matches. The CDR3 loop is CASSPKGQPNQPQHF. The CDR3 region has the DNA TGTGCCAGCAGCCCCAAGGGACAGCCGAATCAGCCCCAGCATTTT.

This chain uses TRBV19 with TRBJ2-1, with TRBD2 matching over 7 bases. This CDR3 region has 19 residues. V dropped 3 bases and J dropped 0; count of bases not matched to a gene: 14. Germline CDR1 is LNHDA and CDR2 is SQIVND (reference sequence). CDR3 protein: CASSMAGALERFSYNEQFF. In nucleotides, the CDR3 is TGTGCCAGTAGTATGGCGGGAGCCTTGGAGAGGTTCTCCTACAATGAGCAGTTCTTC.

This clonotype was detected once. This likely comes from a read error, as the CDR3 has no conserved phenylalanine or tryptophan at its end. CDR3 in amino acids: CASSFEGRGTDTQYL. CDR3 nucleotide sequence: TGTGCCAGCAGCTTCGAAGGCAGAGGCACAGATACGCAGTATTTG. This rearrangement joins TRBV5-5 to TRBJ2-3; D is undetermined. Per the germline V gene, CDR1 is SGHKS and CDR2 is YYEKEE (reference sequence). This CDR3 contains 15 residues. Deletions cut 2 bases from V and 1 base from J, with 11 bases between.

This clonotype has more than one count but fewer than ten. The chain joins TRBV27 to TRBJ2-7, with 8 bases that match TRBD2. There are 15 residues in the CDR3. V gave up 3 bases and J gave up 3 bases; unmatched junction bases: 7. From germline, CDR1 is MNHEY and CDR2 SMNVEV (reference sequence). CDR3 residues: CASSFDGGANYEQYF. The CDR3 DNA reads as TGTGCCAGCAGTTTCGACGGGGGGGCGAACTACGAGCAGTACTTC.

The chain joins TRBV4-1 to TRBJ2-2, with 7 bases lining up with TRBD2. J gave up 4 bases and V 6 bases, and 5 bases lay outside the gene matches. Germline values: CDR1 MGHRA, CDR2 YSYEKL. The CDR3 has 14 residues. The CDR3 loop is CASSRGSVTGELFF. CDR3 nucleotides: TGCGCCAGCAGTCGCGGGAGTGTCACCGGGGAGCTGTTTTTT.

This clonotype has just a few counts. The chain has TRBV5-1 and TRBJ1-1, with 7 nucleotides matching TRBD1. Losses at the gene ends were 1 base for V and 1 base for J; bases not matched to a gene: 7. Germline V lookup: CDR1 SGHRS, CDR2 YFSETQ. The CDR3 has 16 residues. This chain's CDR3 is CASSLQGQPANTEAFF. For the CDR3, the DNA is TGCGCCAGCAGCTTGCAGGGACAGCCTGCGAACACTGAAGCTTTCTTT.

The chain combines TRBV29-1 with TRBJ2-3; possibly TRBD1 or TRBD2 for D (5 bases each). The CDR3 consists of 15 residues. Between the trimmed V and J ends, which lost 0 bases and 6 bases, there was a span of 16 bases. Germline-derived CDR1 and CDR2 are SQVTM and ANQGSEA. The CDR3 region is CSVEDQGTGTDTQYF. The CDR3, as DNA: TGCAGCGTTGAAGATCAAGGGACCGGAACGGATACGCAGTATTTT.

The V and J genes are TRBV5-6 and TRBJ2-7; the D gene is possibly TRBD2 (6 bases). Trimming removed 3 bases from V and 5 bases from J, with 15 bases in between. CDR3 length: 14 amino acids. Looked up from germline, CDR1 is SGHDT and CDR2 is YYEEEE. The DNA for the CDR3 is TGTGCCAGCAGCTACAGATCGGGAGACGACGAGCAGTACGTC. It codes for CASSYRSGDDEQYV.

The chain recombines TRBV3-1 with TRBJ2-2; 8 nucleotides agree with TRBD2. The J segment lost 5 bases and the V segment lost 4 bases, leaving 9 bases of the junction unmatched. This CDR3 contains 16 residues. The germline V gene encodes CDR1 LGHDT and CDR2 YNNKEL (reference sequence). The CDR3 loop reads CASSLSGSLQTGELFF. For the CDR3, the DNA is TGTGCCAGCAGCCTAAGCGGGAGTCTTCAAACCGGGGAGCTGTTTTTT.